The entry below describes one T cell receptor (beta chain). Its target is not known. Only in-frame clones appear in the TCRdb table, and some are missing; sequencing was by immunoSEQ multiplex PCR. Altogether about 41,000 clones are present, around nine tenths being singletons, with the ten largest covering about 2.8%. The source of the sample is a study of T cells in localized non-small cell lung cancer. Study-level results: Greater T cell density in blood accompanied longer overall survival. Adjacent lung was found to contain a median roughly 60 of the top 100 tumor clones. Uninvolved adjacent lung had higher T cell clonality than tumor and all other tissues.

The V segment lost 2 bases and the J segment 10 bases; nucleotides outside the gene matches: 7. CDR3 length: 16 amino acids. CDR1 is SGDLS and CDR2 is YYNGEE in the germline V gene. J is TRBJ2-1 and V is TRBV9; 15 nucleotides agree with TRBD2. This specimen consisted of peripheral blood, obtained before any cancer treatment. This TCR was sampled from a female donor at least 60 years old with stage I squamous cell lung carcinoma. CDR3 sequence (DNA): TGTGCCAGCAGCGTTACCGGGACTAGCGGGAGGCAAGAGCAGTTCTTC. Protein: CASSVTGTSGRQEQFF.